This passage covers 23 T cell receptor beta chains from one sample sequenced in a study of shared clonotypes between healthy human individuals. The protocol was immunoSEQ multiplex PCR, while the TCRdb copy is restricted to in-frame clones and leaves out a portion. Counted here are about 680,000 clones, about three quarters occurring once; the ten biggest clones make up under 2%. Sequenced: memory CD4+ T cells sorted from blood. Subset reported: CD45RA-negative fraction. The receptors come from a woman aged 25 to 39 in good health.

This chain uses TRBV11-3 with TRBJ2-2, with unresolved D. V lost 4 bases and J 6 bases, leaving 9 bases between the germline ends. The CDR3 is 13 amino acids. Looked up from germline, CDR1 is SGHNT and CDR2 is YENEEA. Here the CDR3 DNA reads TGTGCCAGCAGCTCTAGAGACTCCGGGGAGCTGTTTTTT. Translation gives CASSSRDSGELFF.

V usage is TRBV18 and J usage is TRBJ1-1, with D unclear. Looked up from germline, CDR1 is KGHSH and CDR2 is LQKENI. The CDR3 length is 13 residues. V was shortened by 5 bases and J by 4 bases, with 11 bases between the two germline ends. The chain's CDR3 is CASSSVGITEAFF. The CDR3 DNA is TGTGCCAGCTCATCGGTGGGGATCACTGAAGCTTTCTTT.

This rearrangement joins TRBV28 to TRBJ2-2, with 13 bases that match TRBD2. CDR1 MDHEN and CDR2 SYDVKM come from the germline V gene. The V and J ends lost 8 bases and 4 bases, in that order; junction bases with no gene match: 4. The CDR3 covers 15 residues. As DNA, the CDR3 is TGTGCCAGCGGACTAGCGGGAGAACCCACCGGGGAGCTGTTTTTT. Amino acid sequence: CASGLAGEPTGELFF.

The chain links TRBV9 to TRBJ2-2; D is uncertain. The length of the CDR3 is 15 residues. V dropped 0 bases and J dropped 6 bases, with 12 bases sitting between them. Germline loops: CDR1 SGDLS, CDR2 YYNGEE. The CDR3 region is CASSVGVVRPGELFF. CDR3 in DNA: TGTGCCAGCAGCGTAGGAGTAGTCCGGCCCGGGGAGCTGTTTTTT. Full variable domain (missing parts from reference TRBV9 and TRBJ2-2): DSGVTQTPKHLITATGQRVTLRCSPRSGDLSVYWYQQSLDQGLQFLIQYYNGEERAKGNILERFSAQQFPDLHSELNLSSLELGDSALYFCASSVGVVRPGELFFGEGSRLTVL.

The gene calls are TRBV18 and TRBJ2-7, with TRBD1 as a possible D gene (6 bases). V was pared by 2 bases and J by 5 bases, with 10 bases between. Germline CDR1 and CDR2: KGHSH and LQKENI. This CDR3 is built from 13 residues. CDR3 loop: CASSPNPGDEQYF. As DNA, the CDR3 is TGTGCCAGCTCACCAAACCCAGGGGACGAGCAGTACTTC.

This chain uses TRBV4-1 with TRBJ2-2, with TRBD2 matching 8 bases. The CDR3 is 19 amino acids. Germline CDR1 MGHRA, CDR2 YSYEKL. Trimming removed 1 base from V and 5 bases from J; junction bases left unmatched: 15. The CDR3 sequence is CASSQAKGLAGGWTGELFF. The CDR3 nucleotides are TGCGCCAGCAGCCAAGCAAAAGGACTAGCCGGGGGATGGACCGGGGAGCTGTTTTTT.

The chain recombines TRBV29-1 with TRBJ2-3, with D possibly matching TRBD2 (7 bases). V lost 7 bases, J lost 0 bases, and 14 bases lay in between. There are 14 residues in the CDR3. CDR1 and CDR2 from the germline V gene are SQVTM and ANQGSEA. The CDR3 nucleotides read TGCAGCGGGTGGGGGGGCTCTAGCACAGATACGCAGTATTTT. It is translated as CSGWGGSSTDTQYF.

V usage is TRBV27 and J usage is TRBJ1-2, with TRBD1 identical over 10 bases. V shed 4 bases, J shed 8 bases, and the junction held 16 bases outside the gene matches. CDR1 and CDR2 (germline): MNHEY, SMNVEV (reference sequence). The CDR3 extends over 17 amino acids. CDR3 sequence: CASSSLTAPRTGGGYTF. Written as DNA, the CDR3 is TGTGCCAGCAGTTCGTTGACCGCGCCCAGGACAGGGGGGGGCTACACCTTC.

The chain links TRBV29-1 to TRBJ2-5; 10 bases align to TRBD1. The J call could be wrong; TRBJ2-7 is a better fit for the DNA end. The CDR3 consists of 14 residues. Germline-derived CDR1 and CDR2 are SQVTM and ANQGSEA. This CDR3 is CSVATGTGALEQYF. In DNA form, the CDR3 reads TGCAGCGTCGCCACCGGGACAGGGGCCCTCGAGCAGTACTTC.

This chain uses TRBV9 with TRBJ2-5; TRBD2 matches at 8 bases. Judging by the DNA end, TRBJ2-7 fits better; the J call may be wrong. The CDR3 runs to 13 residues. Germline V gene data show CDR1 as SGDLS and CDR2 as YYNGEE. The CDR3 is CASSPPSGYEQYF. In DNA form, the CDR3 reads TGTGCCAGCAGCCCACCTAGCGGGTACGAGCAGTACTTC.

This clone appeared once. The chain carries TRBV7-6 and TRBJ1-3; D remains ambiguous. Germline values: CDR1 SGHVS, CDR2 FNYEAQ. The CDR3 runs 15 residues. V dropped 2 bases and J dropped 0 bases, with 8 bases sitting between them. CDR3 amino acids: CASSLTANSGNTIYF. The CDR3 coding sequence is TGTGCCAGCAGCTTAACGGCAAACTCTGGAAACACCATATATTTT.

The CDR3, as DNA: TGTGCCAGCAGCAGAGCGACAGCCAACTATGGCTACACCTTC. Its translation is CASSRATANYGYTF. The chain recombines TRBV5-8 with TRBJ1-2; D is perhaps TRBD1 (5 bases). V lost 4 bases to trimming and J lost 2 bases, with 12 bases between them. The CDR3 loop spans 14 amino acids. Germline V gene lookup returns CDR1 SGHTS and CDR2 YDEGEE.

This clone has only a few counts. This chain uses TRBV10-1 with TRBJ1-1; TRBD1 might be the D (5 bases). Trimming shortened V by 10 bases and J by 5 bases, and 17 bases separated the two germline ends. Germline CDR1 WNHNN, CDR2 SYGVQD (reference sequence). The CDR3 sequence is 13 residues long. CDR3 nucleotide sequence: TGCGCCACCTCCCCGCGCCGGGGGACTGAAGCTTTCTTT. Translation gives CATSPRRGTEAFF.

The rearrangement joins TRBV19 to TRBJ2-1; 11 bases align to TRBD2. Germline CDR1 and CDR2: LNHDA and SQIVND (reference sequence). The J segment lost 5 bases and the V segment lost 7 bases, leaving 10 bases of the junction unmatched. The CDR3 is 16 residues long. CDR3 DNA: TGTGCCAGTATGGGAGGGGGACTAGCGGCTGACAATGAGCAGTTCTTC. This sequence encodes CASMGGGLAADNEQFF.

V is TRBV15 and J is TRBJ1-2; the D gene is possibly TRBD1 (5 bases). The length of the CDR3 is 13 residues. Germline V lookup: CDR1 LNHNV, CDR2 YYDKDF (reference sequence). Trimming removed 5 bases at V and 5 bases at J, with 12 bases between. CDR3 DNA: TGTGCCACCAGCTTCAGGGCCTCATATGGCTACACCTTC. It specifies CATSFRASYGYTF.

The chain joins TRBV7-2 to TRBJ2-5; no reliable D call. Trimming took off 4 bases at V and 5 bases at J, with 8 bases between the two ends. Germline CDR1 SGHTA, CDR2 FQGNSA. The CDR3 has 12 residues. The CDR3, as DNA: TGTGCCAGCAGCTATACGTGGGAGACCCAGTACTTC. Its protein is CASSYTWETQYF.

The chain is built from TRBV7-9 and TRBJ2-7; TRBD2 might be the D (7 bases). Germline V gene lookup returns CDR1 SEHNR and CDR2 FQNEAQ (reference sequence). The V end was cut by 4 bases, the J end by 2 bases, with 15 bases between. CDR3 length: 15 residues. CDR3 nucleotides: TGTGCCAGCAGCTCTCCGGGGGGCGGAACCTACGAGCAGTACTTC. This translates into CASSSPGGGTYEQYF.

The chain links TRBV5-5 to TRBJ2-7; possible D gene TRBD2, 6 bases. The germline V and J ends were trimmed by 2 bases and 2 bases, with 17 bases remaining between them. Looked up from germline, CDR1 is SGHKS and CDR2 is YYEKEE (reference sequence). This CDR3 region has 16 residues. CDR3 sequence reads: CASSFGMLGGTYEQYF. For the CDR3, the DNA is TGTGCCAGCAGCTTTGGGATGTTGGGGGGAACCTACGAGCAGTACTTC.

The chain joins TRBV4-2 to TRBJ1-1, with a possible D match to TRBD1 (5 bases). V was clipped by 7 bases and J by 4 bases, with 16 bases between them. The CDR3 covers 14 residues. CDR1 and CDR2 (germline): LGHNA, YNFKEQ. The CDR3 coding sequence is TGTGCCAGCACCGATTCCCAGGGATTCACTGAAGCTTTCTTT. Its translation is CASTDSQGFTEAFF.

The chain employs TRBV7-9 and TRBJ1-3, with D possibly matching TRBD1 (6 bases). V gave up 5 bases and J gave up 0 bases, with 14 bases separating them. Germline V CDR1 and CDR2: SEHNR, FQNEAQ (reference sequence). This CDR3 contains 16 residues. CDR3 sequence reads: CASSLRQESSGNTIYF. The DNA of the CDR3 is TGTGCCAGCAGCCTCCGACAGGAGAGCTCTGGAAACACCATATATTTT.

As for this clone: Its ends do not fully match the called genes, so a read error is possible. V gene TRBV6-5 combines with J gene TRBJ1-2, with 7 bases matching TRBD1. The CDR3 spans 12 residues. From germline, CDR1 is MNHEY and CDR2 SVGAGI. The CDR3 region has the DNA TGTGCCAGCAGTGGGACGGGACAGTCTTCCCTCTTC. This gives the protein CASSGTGQSSLF.

The chain has TRBV6-4 and TRBJ2-3, with D hard to call. Trimming left V 0 bases short and J 0 bases short, with 13 bases between. Germline CDR1 MRHNA, CDR2 SNTAGT. The CDR3 covers 17 residues. CDR3 region: CASSDSWPSSSTDTQYF. The CDR3 nucleotides are TGTGCCAGCAGTGACTCTTGGCCCTCCTCTAGCACAGATACGCAGTATTTT.

The chain is built from TRBV19 and TRBJ2-1; TRBD2 aligns across 13 bases. The CDR3 loop spans 17 amino acids. V trimming: 2 bases; J trimming: 7 bases; junction bases outside the gene matches: 8. Germline lookup yields CDR1 LNHDA and CDR2 SQIVND (reference sequence). The DNA of the CDR3 is TGTGCCAGTAGTATAAGTCAACTAGCGGGAGGGGGGAATGAGCAGTTCTTC. It encodes CASSISQLAGGGNEQFF.